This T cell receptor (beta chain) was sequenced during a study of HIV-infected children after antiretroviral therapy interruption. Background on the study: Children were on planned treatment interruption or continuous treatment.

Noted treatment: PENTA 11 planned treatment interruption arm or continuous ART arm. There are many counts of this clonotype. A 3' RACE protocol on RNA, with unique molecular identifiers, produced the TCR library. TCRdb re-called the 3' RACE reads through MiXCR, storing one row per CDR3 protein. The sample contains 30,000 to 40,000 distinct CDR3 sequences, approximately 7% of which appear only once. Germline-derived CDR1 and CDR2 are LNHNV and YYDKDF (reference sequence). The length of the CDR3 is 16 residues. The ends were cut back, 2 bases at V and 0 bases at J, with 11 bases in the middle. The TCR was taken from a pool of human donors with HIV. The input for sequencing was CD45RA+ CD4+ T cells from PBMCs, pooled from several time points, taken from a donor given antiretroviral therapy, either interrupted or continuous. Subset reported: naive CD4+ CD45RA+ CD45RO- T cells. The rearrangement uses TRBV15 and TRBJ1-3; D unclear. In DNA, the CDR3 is TGTGCCACCAGCAGAAAGACGGTGAACTCTGGAAACACCATATATTTT. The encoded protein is CATSRKTVNSGNTIYF.